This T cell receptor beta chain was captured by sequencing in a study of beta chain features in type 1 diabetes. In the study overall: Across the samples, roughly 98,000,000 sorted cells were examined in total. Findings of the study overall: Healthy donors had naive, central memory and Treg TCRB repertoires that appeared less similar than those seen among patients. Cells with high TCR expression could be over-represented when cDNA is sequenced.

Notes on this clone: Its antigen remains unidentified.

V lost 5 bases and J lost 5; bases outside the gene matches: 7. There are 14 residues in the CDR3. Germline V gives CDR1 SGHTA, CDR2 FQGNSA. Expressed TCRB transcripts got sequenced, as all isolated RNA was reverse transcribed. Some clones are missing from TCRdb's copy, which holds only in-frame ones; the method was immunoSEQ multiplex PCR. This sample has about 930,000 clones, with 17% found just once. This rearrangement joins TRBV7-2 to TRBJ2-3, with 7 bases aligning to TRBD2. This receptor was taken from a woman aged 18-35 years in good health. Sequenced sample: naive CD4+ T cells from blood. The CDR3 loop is CASSIAGEGDTQYF. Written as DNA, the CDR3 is TGTGCCAGCAGCATCGCGGGAGAAGGAGATACGCAGTATTTT.